The clone carrying this T cell receptor beta chain was seen a single time. Its antigen is currently unknown. These data come from a study of T cells in Graves' hyperthyroidism and ophthalmopathy. General study findings and limits: Peripheral blood also featured most of the thyroid clonotypes expanded above 0.001.

The CDR3 is 13 residues long. The V gene lost 6 bases and the J gene lost 5 bases, with 11 bases spanning the gap. From RNA transcripts, TCR beta CDR3 regions were amplified. TCR CDR3 underwent first-round RT-PCR with the HTBI primer set. Each CDR3 protein is one row after TCRdb ran MiXCR on the multiplex PCR reads. The data hold approximately 380,000 distinct CDR3 sequences, with over 12% observed a single time. Each ophthalmopathy patient scored at least 3 on the Clinical Activity Score and at least 4 on NOSPECS grade, with duration under 3 months. The study left out patients who had uncontrolled infection, other autoimmune disease, pregnancy or lactation. The study based diagnoses on clinical symptoms, serum thyroxine and TRAb, thyroid ultrasound and orbital computed tomography.

This receptor was obtained from a man aged 45 to 65 with Graves' ophthalmopathy. Material: blood. The V call is TRBV12-3 or TRBV12-4, the J call TRBJ1-3; D is unresolved. Here the CDR3 DNA reads TGTGCCAGCAGACATACTGCGCGAAACACCATATATTTT. Translating gives CASRHTARNTIYF.